The next 8 T cell receptor beta chains were all read from a single sample in a study of T-cell reconstitution after alpha-beta-depleted transplantation in children. Preparing the TCRbeta library involved the use of unique molecular identifiers. TCRdb independently ran MiXCR on the PCR reads; one entry per CDR3 protein. The sample has 230,000 or so distinct CDR3 sequences; more than 10% are singletons. The sequencing used PBMCs from the stem cell graft donor, collected from the stem cell graft. These receptors were collected from a human donor who donated a stem cell graft to a child with acute lymphoblastic leukemia.

Details on this clonotype: Possible read error: a much larger clone is one base away. The rearrangement uses TRBV6-6 and TRBJ2-5; TRBD1 aligns across 7 bases. This CDR3 comprises 13 residues. The J segment lost 5 bases and the V segment lost 4 bases, leaving 4 bases of the junction unmatched. The germline V gene has CDR1 MNHNY and CDR2 SVGAGI (reference sequence). CDR3: CASSSGQHETQYF. CDR3 DNA sequence: TGTGCCAGCAGTTCGGGACAGCACGAGACCCAGTACTTC.

The table lists this clonotype with many counts. The chain couples TRBV19 to TRBJ2-5, with 7 bases lining up with TRBD1. CDR3 length equals 15 residues. Germline CDR1 is LNHDA and CDR2 is SQIVND (reference sequence). V trimming: 5 bases; J trimming: 5 bases; junction bases outside the gene matches: 11. CDR3 region: CASSLRTGNLETQYF. In nucleotides, the CDR3 is TGTGCCAGTAGTCTGCGGACAGGAAATCTGGAGACCCAGTACTTC. Full variable domain (rest looked up from reference TRBV19 and TRBJ2-5): DGGITQSPKYLFRKEGQNVTLSCEQNLNHDAMYWYRQDPGQGLRLIYYSQIVNDFQKGDIAEGYSVSREKKESFPLTVTSAQKNPTAFYLCASSLRTGNLETQYFGPGTRLLVL.

The sample holds a few counts of this clonotype. This chain connects TRBV27 to TRBJ2-3, with D possibly TRBD2 on 6 matching bases. Germline CDR1 reads MNHEY; CDR2 reads SMNVEV (reference sequence). The V gene lost 5 bases and the J gene lost 5 bases, with 20 bases spanning the gap. This CDR3 has 16 residues. CDR3 DNA sequence: TGTGCCAGCAGTCGTCTTAGCGGAGATCGGGGAGATACGCAGTATTTT. As protein: CASSRLSGDRGDTQYF.

There are many counts of this clonotype. The chain joins TRBV4-2 to TRBJ2-7, with D tentatively TRBD1 or TRBD2 (7 bases each). The CDR3 is 17 residues long. Germline V lookup: CDR1 LGHNA, CDR2 YNFKEQ. Deletions cut 4 bases from V and 5 bases from J, with 24 bases between. The CDR3 protein is CASSLDTTGRGSDEQYF. CDR3 nucleotide sequence: TGTGCCAGCAGCCTAGATACGACAGGGCGGGGGAGCGACGAGCAGTACTTC.

This clonotype was seen at least ten times. The rearrangement links TRBV9 to TRBJ2-1, with 11 bases aligning to TRBD2. Trimming at V came to 3 bases and at J to 3 bases, leaving 5 bases not matched to a gene. Per the germline V gene, CDR1 is SGDLS and CDR2 is YYNGEE. The CDR3 runs to 16 residues. For the CDR3, the DNA is TGTGCCAGCAGCGCGAGACTAGCGGGAAACTACAATGAGCAGTTCTTC. It specifies CASSARLAGNYNEQFF.

This chain joins TRBV19 and TRBJ2-7; 10 bases align to TRBD1. Germline-derived CDR1 and CDR2 are LNHDA and SQIVND (reference sequence). The CDR3 is 14 residues long. The junction had 6 bases not matched to a gene; V was cut back by 8 bases and J by 2 bases. CDR3 sequence (DNA): TGTGCCAGTCACGGGACAGGGGACGCCTACGAGCAGTACTTC. Protein sequence: CASHGTGDAYEQYF.

Ten or more counts support this clonotype. The rearrangement links TRBV5-5 to TRBJ2-3; possibly TRBD2 for D (6 bases). V lost 5 bases and J 0 bases, leaving 16 bases between the germline ends. The CDR3 loop spans 16 amino acids. CDR1 and CDR2 (germline): SGHKS, YYEKEE (reference sequence). In DNA form, the CDR3 reads TGTGCCAGCAGGGCCGGGACTGGACGAAGCACAGATACGCAGTATTTT. The encoded protein is CASRAGTGRSTDTQYF.

The table lists this clonotype with a few counts. The V and J genes are TRBV30 and TRBJ1-4; 7 nucleotides line up with TRBD1. Germline V CDR1 and CDR2: GTSNPN, SVGIG (reference sequence). With V trimmed by 0 bases and J by 8 bases, 6 bases remained unmatched. The length of the CDR3 is 14 residues. CDR3 coding DNA: TGTGCCTGGAGTGTACAGGGGATTGGGGAAAAACTGTTTTTT. This sequence encodes CAWSVQGIGEKLFF.